The entry below gives a single TCR beta chain sequence along with its context. The antigen is not known. This record belongs to a study of shared clonotypes between healthy human individuals. Broader study findings: Lower generation probabilities were found for non-shared clonotypes than for those shared by all four donors. Collection of samples was limited to blood; tissue repertoires likely differ.

Original processing methods: As immunoSEQ supplied junction-only sequences (without quality scores), filtering differed. Using immunoSEQ multiplex PCR, the repertoire was profiled, and TCRdb retains in-frame clones only, with some absent. The V and J calls and clone size were taken over from that table, and D and trimming were inferred from the DNA. Counted here are 1 million to 1.2 million clones, around three quarters occurring once; the ten biggest clones make up 0.89%. The CDR3 contains 13 residues. Trimming pared 11 bases from V and 3 bases from J, leaving 16 bases between. In germline, CDR1 is SEHNR, CDR2 FQNEAQ (reference sequence).

This sequence joins TRBV7-9 and TRBJ1-1; D is perhaps TRBD1 (5 bases). The clonotype was recovered from a man aged 18 to 30 in good health. Some clones in this sample may be carry-over from other donors' samples. Sample: memory CD4+ T cells from PBMCs. Subset defined: CD45RA-negative fraction. CDR3: CASLRGGDTEAFF. The CDR3 DNA reads TGTGCCTCCCTGCGGGGGGGGGACACTGAAGCTTTCTTT. The full variable domain, rest sourced from reference TRBV7-9 and TRBJ1-1, is DTGVSQNPRHKITKRGQNVTFRCDPISEHNRLYWYRQTLGQGPEFLTYFQNEAQLEKSRLLSDRFSAERPKGSFSTLEIQRTEQGDSAMYLCASLRGGDTEAFFGQGTRLTVV.